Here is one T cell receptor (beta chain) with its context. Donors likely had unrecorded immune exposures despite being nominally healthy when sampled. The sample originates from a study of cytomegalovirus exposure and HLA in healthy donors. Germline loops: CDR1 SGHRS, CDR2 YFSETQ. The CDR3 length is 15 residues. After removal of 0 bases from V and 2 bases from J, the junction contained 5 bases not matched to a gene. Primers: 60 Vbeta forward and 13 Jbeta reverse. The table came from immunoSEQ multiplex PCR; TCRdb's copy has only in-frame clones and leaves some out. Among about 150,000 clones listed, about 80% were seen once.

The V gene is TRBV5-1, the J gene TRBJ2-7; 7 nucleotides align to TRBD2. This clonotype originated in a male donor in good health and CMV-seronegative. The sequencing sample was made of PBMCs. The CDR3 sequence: CASSLVGGGPYEQYF. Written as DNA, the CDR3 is TGCGCCAGCAGCTTGGTGGGGGGGGGACCCTACGAGCAGTACTTC. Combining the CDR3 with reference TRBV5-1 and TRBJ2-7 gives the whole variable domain KAGVTQTPRYLIKTRGQQVTLSCSPISGHRSVSWYQQTPGQGLQFLFEYFSETQRNKGNFPGRFSGRQFSNSRSEMNVSTLELGDSALYLCASSLVGGGPYEQYFGPGTRLTVT.